This paragraph covers one T cell receptor (beta chain) sequence. Clones were sequenced by immunoSEQ multiplex PCR, and TCRdb holds only the in-frame ones, with some missing. The sample has under 300,000 clones, about nine tenths seen once; the top ten hold approximately 1.2%. The data were taken from a study of blood T cell repertoires in COVID-19. This sequence originates from a human donor in a cohort exposed to, infected with or recovered from COVID-19 (not recorded which). The donor label of this sample is uncertain. The sequencing sample was made of PBMCs or T cells enriched from blood (not recorded which).

In DNA, the CDR3 is TGTGCCAGCAGCCCCAGACAGGGATCGGGTAACTATGGCTACACCTTC. Translation gives CASSPRQGSGNYGYTF. The chain combines TRBV5-4 with TRBJ1-2; TRBD1 matches at 7 bases. The CDR3 is made up of 16 amino acids. Trimming cost V 4 bases and J 1 base; bases outside gene matches: 10. The germline V gene has CDR1 SGHNT and CDR2 YYREEE (reference sequence).